This TCR beta chain was sequenced in a study of T cells in Graves' hyperthyroidism and ophthalmopathy. Amplified regions were TCR beta CDR3 sequences from RNA transcripts. In the first-round RT-PCR of the TCR CDR3, the HTBI primer set was used. TCRdb re-called the multiplex PCR reads with MiXCR, one entry per CDR3 protein. The sample contains more than 500,000 distinct CDR3 sequences, roughly 14% of which appear only once. In this sample, this clonotype turned up many times. Germline V gene sequence: CDR1 SGHRS, CDR2 YFSETQ. CDR3 size: 16 residues. V lost 0 bases and J 8 bases, leaving 20 bases between the germline ends.

The chain has TRBV5-1 and TRBJ1-2; TRBD1 is a possible D gene (5 bases). Sequencing was carried out using blood. This receptor was obtained from a woman in her forties with Graves' ophthalmopathy. For the CDR3, the DNA is TGCGCCAGCAGCTTGGAAGGTACCGGGACCAGCGGGGGCTACACCTTC. Translated: CASSLEGTGTSGGYTF.